These T cell receptor beta chains were read from a single sample in a study of cytomegalovirus exposure and HLA in healthy donors. This table comes from immunoSEQ multiplex PCR, and its TCRdb copy is limited to in-frame clones, with some not included. The sample lists 130,000 or so clones; approximately 10% were seen once. What was sequenced was PBMCs. Receptors originate from a woman aged 40 to 50 in good health and CMV-seropositive. Both conserved end residues are part of each CDR3. The order of the fields is V gene, J gene, D gene, clone size, CDR3 protein, CDR3 DNA. D genes are given only for firm matches. Size is omitted from some rows. Given values are once, few, many or a class for expanded clones.

>TRBV6-5|TRBJ1-6|-|-
CPGQYYNSPLHF
TGTCCCGGACAGTATTATAATTCACCCCTCCACTTT
>TRBV7-2|TRBJ2-7|TRBD2|-
CASSPASGGSFSYEQYF
TGTGCCAGCAGCCCCGCTAGCGGGGGGTCCTTCTCCTACGAGCAGTACTTC
>TRBV5-1|TRBJ2-3|TRBD2|few
CASSPLAKTDTQYF
TGCGCCAGCAGCCCACTAGCGAAGACAGATACGCAGTATTTT
>TRBV11-2|TRBJ1-1|TRBD1|-
CASSLDREGQGMNTEAFF
TGTGCCAGCAGCTTAGACCGGGAGGGACAGGGGATGAACACTGAAGCTTTCTTT
>TRBV10-3|TRBJ1-5|-|-
CAISYGLDQPQHF
TGCGCCATCAGCTATGGGCTGGATCAGCCCCAGCATTTT
>TRBV11-3|TRBJ2-5|TRBD1|many
CASSPTGGFRQETQYF
TGTGCCAGCAGCCCGACAGGGGGCTTTAGGCAAGAGACCCAGTACTTC
>TRBV7-9|TRBJ2-3|TRBD2|-
CASSGSGGDSTDTQYF
TGTGCCAGCAGCGGTAGCGGGGGCGATAGCACAGATACGCAGTATTTT
>TRBV7-9|TRBJ2-5|TRBD1|-
CASSLGVQGVRETQYF
TGTGCCAGCAGCTTAGGAGTACAGGGGGTGAGAGAGACCCAGTACTTC
>TRBV5-4|TRBJ2-3|-|-
CASSQRGEHTQYF
TGTGCCAGCAGCCAAAGGGGCGAACATACGCAGTATTTT
>TRBV19|TRBJ1-4|TRBD1|few
CASSSTDRGSTNEKLFF
TGTGCCAGTAGTAGCACGGACAGGGGATCTACTAATGAAAAACTGTTTTTT
>TRBV15|TRBJ2-5|TRBD2|few
CATSPSAGLKTQYF
TGTGCCACCAGCCCATCAGCGGGGTTGAAGACCCAGTACTTC
>TRBV4-3|TRBJ2-2|-|few
CASSQWTEGGELFF
TGCGCCAGCAGCCAGTGGACAGAAGGCGGGGAGCTGTTTTTT
>TRBV9|TRBJ2-2|-|few
CASSVVSGTGELFF
TGTGCCAGCAGCGTAGTGAGCGGGACCGGGGAGCTGTTTTTT
>TRBV7-2|TRBJ1-2|-|many
CASSFFGGANYGYTF
TGTGCCAGCAGCTTTTTCGGGGGAGCCAACTATGGCTACACCTTC
>TRBV4-3|TRBJ1-1|-|few
CASSQVGDYRSTEAFF
TGCGCCAGCAGCCAAGTAGGGGACTACCGGAGCACTGAAGCTTTCTTT
>TRBV12-2|TRBJ1-2|-|few
CASRLNRPGSGYTF
TGTGCAAGTCGCTTAAACCGGCCAGGGTCTGGCTACACCTTC
>TRBV5-1|TRBJ2-1|-|few
CASSLATVYNEQFF
TGCGCCAGCAGCTTGGCCACTGTCTACAATGAGCAGTTCTTC
>TRBV7-9|TRBJ2-7|-|-
CASSLLLGRQGSFGEQYF
TGTGCCAGCAGCTTACTTTTAGGTCGGCAGGGAAGTTTCGGCGAGCAGTACTTC
>TRBV9|TRBJ1-2|TRBD1|few
CASRSRTGNFVFF
TGTGCCAGCAGAAGCAGGACAGGGAATTTCGTCTTTTTC
>TRBV21-1|TRBJ2-7|-|few
CASSKVAGVYEQYF
TGTGCCAGCAGCAAAGTCGCGGGGGTCTACGAGCAGTACTTC
>TRBV19|TRBJ2-7|-|few
CASNQGPLSYEQYF
TGTGCCAGTAATCAGGGCCCGCTTTCCTACGAGCAGTACTTC
>TRBV9|TRBJ1-1|-|-
CASSVAGMNTEAFF
TGTGCCAGCAGCGTAGCAGGTATGAACACTGAAGCTTTCTTT
>TRBV15|TRBJ2-3|-|few
CATSRDYRGTDTQYF
TGTGCCACCAGCAGAGATTACCGAGGCACAGATACGCAGTATTTT
>TRBV5-4|TRBJ2-5|TRBD2|few
CASSLDTGGSRETQYF
TGTGCCAGCAGCTTGGATACGGGGGGGTCCCGGGAGACCCAGTACTTC
>TRBV7-2|TRBJ1-2|-|-
CASSFQGLDYGYTF
TGTGCCAGCAGCTTTCAGGGGTTGGACTATGGCTACACCTTC
>TRBV7-3|TRBJ2-2|-|few
CASSLTGGAGELFF
TGTGCCAGCAGCCTCACAGGGGGGGCAGGGGAGCTGTTTTTT
>TRBV9|TRBJ1-2|TRBD1|-
CASSVDPRDSNYGYTF
TGTGCCAGCAGCGTAGACCCCCGGGACAGTAACTATGGCTACACCTTC
>TRBV27|TRBJ1-2|-|-
CASSPFGGGGYGYTF
TGTGCCAGCAGTCCCTTCGGGGGTGGCGGCTATGGCTACACCTTC
>TRBV7-2|TRBJ1-4|-|-
CASSSDSRVTNEKLFF
TGTGCCAGCAGCTCGGACAGTCGAGTGACTAATGAAAAACTGTTTTTT
>TRBV4-3|TRBJ1-2|-|few
CASSQEGVGYGYTF
TGCGCCAGCAGCCAAGAAGGGGTTGGCTATGGCTACACCTTC
>TRBV6-1|TRBJ1-2|-|few
CASSGGGLGYGYTF
TGTGCCAGCAGTGGAGGAGGGTTGGGCTATGGCTACACCTTC
>TRBV7-9|TRBJ1-6|-|-
CASSLEGITNSPLHF
TGTGCCAGCAGCTTAGAGGGGATCACTAATTCACCCCTACACTTT
>TRBV5-1|TRBJ2-1|TRBD1|few
CASSSRLTGGIYNEQFF
TGCGCCAGCAGCTCCCGCTTAACAGGGGGTATCTACAATGAGCAGTTCTTC
>TRBV16|TRBJ2-5|TRBD1|-
CASSPRDRGTQYF
TGTGCCAGCAGCCCGCGAGACAGGGGAACCCAGTACTTC
>TRBV7-3|TRBJ2-6|-|many
CASSALTGSGANVLTF
TGTGCCAGCAGCGCCCTCACAGGGTCCGGGGCCAACGTCCTGACTTTC
>TRBV6-1|TRBJ2-2|-|few
CASSEGGAAGELFF
TGTGCCAGCAGTGAGGGGGGGGCAGCCGGGGAGCTGTTTTTT
>TRBV7-9|TRBJ1-2|TRBD1|few
CASSLGDSYGYTF
TGTGCCAGCAGCTTAGGGGACAGCTATGGCTACACCTTC
>TRBV14|TRBJ1-1|-|-
CASSQAKGVNTEAFF
TGTGCCAGCAGCCAAGCAAAGGGGGTGAACACTGAAGCTTTCTTT
>TRBV7-9|TRBJ2-7|TRBD1|-
CASSSYDREKNF
TGTGCCAGCAGCTCATACGACAGGGAAAAGAACTTC
>TRBV7-9|TRBJ2-5|-|few
CASSRLRETQYF
TGTGCCAGCAGCCGACTAAGAGAGACCCAGTACTTC
>TRBV7-9|TRBJ2-3|TRBD2|-
CASSFLGLAGGTDTQYF
TGTGCCAGCAGCTTCTTGGGACTAGCGGGGGGTACAGATACGCAGTATTTT
>TRBV11-2|TRBJ2-4|-|-
CASSLGAAKNIQYF
TGTGCCAGCAGCTTAGGAGCAGCCAAAAACATTCAGTACTTC
>TRBV6-4|TRBJ1-6|-|few
CASSNTFSNKSPLHF
TGTGCCAGCAGTAACACCTTTTCCAACAAGTCACCCCTCCACTTT
>TRBV2|TRBJ1-5|-|few
CASRTNGEGQPQHF
TGTGCCAGCAGGACTAACGGGGAGGGGCAGCCCCAGCATTTT
>TRBV11-2|TRBJ2-7|TRBD1|-
CASSSTTGDYEQYF
TGTGCCAGCAGCTCAACAACAGGGGACTACGAGCAGTACTTC
>TRBV2|TRBJ2-7|TRBD1|few
CASSGVGTDYEQYF
TGTGCCAGCAGTGGCGTCGGGACAGACTACGAGCAGTACTTC
>TRBV5-4|TRBJ1-1|TRBD1|-
CASSSRGLENTEAFF
TGTGCCAGCAGCTCAAGGGGGCTGGAGAACACTGAAGCTTTCTTT
>TRBV5-6|TRBJ1-5|-|-
CASSLGAGDQPQHF
TGTGCCAGCAGCTTGGGGGCAGGGGATCAGCCCCAGCATTTT
>TRBV7-2|TRBJ2-5|-|-
CASTNFRTHQETQYF
TGTGCCAGCACCAATTTCCGGACTCACCAAGAGACCCAGTACTTC
>TRBV19|TRBJ1-2|TRBD1|few
CASSIEQGTNYGYTF
TGTGCCAGTAGTATCGAACAGGGGACTAACTATGGCTACACCTTC
>TRBV15|TRBJ1-4|-|few
CATSRDAATNEKLFF
TGTGCCACCAGCAGAGATGCGGCAACTAATGAAAAACTGTTTTTT